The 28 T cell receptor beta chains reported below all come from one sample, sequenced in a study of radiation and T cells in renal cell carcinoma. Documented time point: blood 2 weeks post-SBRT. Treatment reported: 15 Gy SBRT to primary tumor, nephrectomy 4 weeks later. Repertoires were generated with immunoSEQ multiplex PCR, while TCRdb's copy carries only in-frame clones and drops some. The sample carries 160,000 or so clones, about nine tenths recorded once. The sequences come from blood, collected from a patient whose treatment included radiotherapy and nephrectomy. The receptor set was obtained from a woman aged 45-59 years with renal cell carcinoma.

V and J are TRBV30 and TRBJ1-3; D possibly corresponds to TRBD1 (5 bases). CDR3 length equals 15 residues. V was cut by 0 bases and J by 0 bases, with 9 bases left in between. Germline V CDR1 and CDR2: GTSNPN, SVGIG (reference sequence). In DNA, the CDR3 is TGTGCCTGGAGTGTGGAGGGGAGCTCTGGAAACACCATATATTTT. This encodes CAWSVEGSSGNTIYF.

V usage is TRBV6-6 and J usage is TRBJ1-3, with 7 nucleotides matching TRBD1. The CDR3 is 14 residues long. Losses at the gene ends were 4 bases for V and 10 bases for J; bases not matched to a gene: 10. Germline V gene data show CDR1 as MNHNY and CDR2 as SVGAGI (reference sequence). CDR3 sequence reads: CASSFHRGLETIYF. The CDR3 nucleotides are TGTGCCAGCAGTTTCCACAGGGGTTTGGAAACCATATATTTT.

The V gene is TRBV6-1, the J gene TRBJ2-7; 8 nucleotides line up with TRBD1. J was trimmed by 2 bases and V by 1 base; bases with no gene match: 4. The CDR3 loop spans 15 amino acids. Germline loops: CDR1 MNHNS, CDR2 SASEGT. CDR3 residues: CASSEEDRVTYEQYF. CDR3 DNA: TGTGCCAGCAGTGAAGAGGACAGGGTCACCTACGAGCAGTACTTC.

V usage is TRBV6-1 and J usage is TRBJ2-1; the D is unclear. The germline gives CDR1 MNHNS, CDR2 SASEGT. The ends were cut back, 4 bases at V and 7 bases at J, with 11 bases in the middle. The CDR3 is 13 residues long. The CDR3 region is CASSVLARNEQFF. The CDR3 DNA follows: TGTGCCAGCAGTGTTCTCGCTAGGAATGAGCAGTTCTTC.

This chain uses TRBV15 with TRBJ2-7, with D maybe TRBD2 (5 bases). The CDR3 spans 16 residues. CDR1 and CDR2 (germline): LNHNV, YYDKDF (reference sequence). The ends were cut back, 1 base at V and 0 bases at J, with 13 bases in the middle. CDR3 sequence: CATSRALGLTSYEQYF. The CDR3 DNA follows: TGTGCCACCAGCAGAGCCCTAGGACTGACCTCCTACGAGCAGTACTTC. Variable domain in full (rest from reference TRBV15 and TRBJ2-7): DAMVIQNPRYQVTQFGKPVTLSCSQTLNHNVMYWYQQKSSQAPKLLFHYYDKDFNNEADTPDNFQSRRPNTSFCFLDIRSPGLGDTAMYLCATSRALGLTSYEQYFGPGTRLTVT.

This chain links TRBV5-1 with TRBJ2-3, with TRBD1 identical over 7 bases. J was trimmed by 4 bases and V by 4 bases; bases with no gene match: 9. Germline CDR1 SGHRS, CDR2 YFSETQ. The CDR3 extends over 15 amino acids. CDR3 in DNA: TGCGCCAGCAGCGCCACACAGGGGCGCCCAGATACGCAGTATTTT. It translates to CASSATQGRPDTQYF.

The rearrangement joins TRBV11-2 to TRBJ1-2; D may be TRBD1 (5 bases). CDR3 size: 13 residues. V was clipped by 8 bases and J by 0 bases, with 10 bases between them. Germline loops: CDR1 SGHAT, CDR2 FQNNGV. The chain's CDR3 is CASATVANYGYTF. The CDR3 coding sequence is TGTGCCAGCGCGACAGTTGCTAACTATGGCTACACCTTC.

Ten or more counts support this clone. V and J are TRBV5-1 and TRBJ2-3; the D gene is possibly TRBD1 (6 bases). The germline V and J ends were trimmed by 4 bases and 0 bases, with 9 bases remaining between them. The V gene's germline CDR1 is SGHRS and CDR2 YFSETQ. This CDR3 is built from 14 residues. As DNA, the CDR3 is TGCGCCAGCAGCCCCGGACAGAGCACAGATACGCAGTATTTT. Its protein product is CASSPGQSTDTQYF.

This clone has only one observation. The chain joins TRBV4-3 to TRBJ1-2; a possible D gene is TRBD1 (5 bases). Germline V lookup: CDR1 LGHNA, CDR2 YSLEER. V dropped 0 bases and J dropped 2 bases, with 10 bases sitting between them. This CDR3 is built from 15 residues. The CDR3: CASSQDDRQNYGYTF. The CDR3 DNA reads TGCGCCAGCAGCCAAGATGATCGACAGAACTATGGCTACACCTTC.

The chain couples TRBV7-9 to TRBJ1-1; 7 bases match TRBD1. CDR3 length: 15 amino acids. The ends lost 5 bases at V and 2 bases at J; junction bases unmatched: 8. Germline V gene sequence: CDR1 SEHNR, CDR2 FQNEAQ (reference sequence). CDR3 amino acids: CASSPQTGPNTEAFF. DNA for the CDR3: TGTGCCAGCAGCCCCCAGACAGGGCCTAACACTGAAGCTTTCTTT.

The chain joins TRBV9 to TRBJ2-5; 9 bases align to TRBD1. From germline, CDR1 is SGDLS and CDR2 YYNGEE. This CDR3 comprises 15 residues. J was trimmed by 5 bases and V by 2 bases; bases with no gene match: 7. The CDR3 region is CASSVRTGDEETQYF. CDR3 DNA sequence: TGTGCCAGCAGCGTCCGGACAGGGGACGAGGAGACCCAGTACTTC.

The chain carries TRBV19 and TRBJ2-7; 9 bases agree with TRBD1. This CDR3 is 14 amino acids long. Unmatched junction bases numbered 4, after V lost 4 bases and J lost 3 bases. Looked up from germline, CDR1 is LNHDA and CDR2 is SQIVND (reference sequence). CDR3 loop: CASSTGQGIYEQYF. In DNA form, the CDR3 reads TGTGCCAGTAGTACAGGACAGGGGATCTACGAGCAGTACTTC.

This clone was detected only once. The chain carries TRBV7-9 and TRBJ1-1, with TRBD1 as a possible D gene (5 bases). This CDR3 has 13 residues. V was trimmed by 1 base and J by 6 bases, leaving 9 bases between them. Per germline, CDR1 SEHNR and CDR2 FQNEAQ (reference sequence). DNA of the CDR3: TGTGCCAGCAGCTTAGGGGGGGACGCTGAAGCTTTCTTT. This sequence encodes CASSLGGDAEAFF.

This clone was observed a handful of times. The CDR3 protein is CASSWQGNTEAFF. As DNA, the CDR3 is TGTGCCAGCAGCTGGCAGGGGAACACTGAAGCTTTCTTT. The V call is TRBV7-3, the J call TRBJ1-1, with D possibly matching TRBD1 (5 bases). The ends were cut back, 4 bases at V and 1 base at J, with 7 bases in the middle. This CDR3 spans 13 amino acids. CDR1 and CDR2 (germline): SGHTA, FQGTGA.

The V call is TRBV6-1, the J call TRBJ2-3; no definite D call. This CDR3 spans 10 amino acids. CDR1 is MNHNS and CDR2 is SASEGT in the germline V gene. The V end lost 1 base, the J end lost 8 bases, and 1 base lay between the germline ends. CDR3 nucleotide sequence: TGTGCCAGCAGTGAAGGTACGCAGTATTTT. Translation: CASSEGTQYF.

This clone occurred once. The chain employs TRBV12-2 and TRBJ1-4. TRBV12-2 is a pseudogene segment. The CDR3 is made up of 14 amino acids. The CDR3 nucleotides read TGTGCAAGTCGCTTAGTACAGCTTGAGGGAAAACTGTTTTTT. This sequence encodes CASRLVQLEGKLFF.

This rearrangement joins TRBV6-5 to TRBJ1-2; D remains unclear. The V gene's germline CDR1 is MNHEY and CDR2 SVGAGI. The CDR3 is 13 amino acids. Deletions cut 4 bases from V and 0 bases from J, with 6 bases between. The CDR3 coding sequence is TGTGCCAGCAGTTTTACGGCTAACTATGGCTACACCTTC. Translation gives CASSFTANYGYTF.

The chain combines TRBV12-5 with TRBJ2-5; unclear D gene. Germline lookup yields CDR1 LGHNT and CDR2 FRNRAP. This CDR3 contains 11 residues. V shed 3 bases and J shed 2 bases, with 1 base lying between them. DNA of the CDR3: TGTGCTAGTGGTTTTCAAGAGACCCAGTACTTC. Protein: CASGFQETQYF.

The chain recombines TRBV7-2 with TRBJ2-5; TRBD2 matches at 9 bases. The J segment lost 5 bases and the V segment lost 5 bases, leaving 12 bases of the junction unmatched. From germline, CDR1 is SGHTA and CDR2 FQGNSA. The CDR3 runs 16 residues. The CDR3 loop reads CASSKGLAGGRETQYF. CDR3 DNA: TGTGCCAGCAGCAAGGGACTCGCGGGGGGGCGGGAGACCCAGTACTTC.

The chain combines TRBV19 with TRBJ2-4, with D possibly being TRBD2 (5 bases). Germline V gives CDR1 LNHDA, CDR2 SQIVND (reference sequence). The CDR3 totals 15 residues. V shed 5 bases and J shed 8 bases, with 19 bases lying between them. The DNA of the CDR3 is TGTGCCAGTAGTCCTCCCGTCACCCACGGGGACATTCAGTACTTC. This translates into CASSPPVTHGDIQYF.

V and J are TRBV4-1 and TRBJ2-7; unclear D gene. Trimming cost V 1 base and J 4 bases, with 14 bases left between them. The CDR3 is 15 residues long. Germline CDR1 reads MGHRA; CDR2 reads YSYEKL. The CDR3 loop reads CASSQATGIAYEQYF. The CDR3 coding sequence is TGCGCCAGCAGCCAAGCGACCGGCATTGCGTACGAGCAGTACTTC.

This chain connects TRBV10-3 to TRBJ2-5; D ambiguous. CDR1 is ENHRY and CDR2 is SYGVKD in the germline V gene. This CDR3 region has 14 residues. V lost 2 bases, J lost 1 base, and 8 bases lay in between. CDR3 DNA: TGTGCCATCAGTGAGAGGCCCGCCCAAGAGACCCAGTACTTC. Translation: CAISERPAQETQYF.

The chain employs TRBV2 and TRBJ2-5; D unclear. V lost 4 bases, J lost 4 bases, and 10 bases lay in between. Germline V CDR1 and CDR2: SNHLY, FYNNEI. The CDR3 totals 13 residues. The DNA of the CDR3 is TGTGCCAGCAGTGGGGTAGATCGAGAGACCCAGTACTTC. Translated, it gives CASSGVDRETQYF.

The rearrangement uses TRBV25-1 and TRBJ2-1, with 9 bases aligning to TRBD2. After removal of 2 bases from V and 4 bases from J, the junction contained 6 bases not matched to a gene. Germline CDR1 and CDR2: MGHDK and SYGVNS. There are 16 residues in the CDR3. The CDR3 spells CASSEAAGGWYNEQFF. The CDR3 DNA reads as TGTGCCAGCAGTGAAGCGGCGGGGGGGTGGTACAATGAGCAGTTCTTC.

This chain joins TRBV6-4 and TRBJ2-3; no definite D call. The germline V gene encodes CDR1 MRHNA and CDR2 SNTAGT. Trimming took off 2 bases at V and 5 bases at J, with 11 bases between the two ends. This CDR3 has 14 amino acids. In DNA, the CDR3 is TGTGCCAGCAGTGACACCTTAGCTAAAGATACGCAGTATTTT. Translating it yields CASSDTLAKDTQYF.

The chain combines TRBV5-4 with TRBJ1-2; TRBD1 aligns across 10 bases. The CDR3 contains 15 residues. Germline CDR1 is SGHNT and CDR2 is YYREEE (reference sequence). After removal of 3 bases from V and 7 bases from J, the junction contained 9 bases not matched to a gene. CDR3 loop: CASSSGQGERGGYTF. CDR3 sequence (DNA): TGTGCCAGCAGCTCCGGACAGGGGGAGAGGGGTGGCTACACCTTC.

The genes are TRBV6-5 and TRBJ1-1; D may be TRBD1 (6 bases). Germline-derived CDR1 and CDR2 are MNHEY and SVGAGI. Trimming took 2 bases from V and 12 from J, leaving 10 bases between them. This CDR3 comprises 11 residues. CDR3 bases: TGTGCCAGCAGTTACCAGGGGATGTCTTTCTTT. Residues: CASSYQGMSFF.

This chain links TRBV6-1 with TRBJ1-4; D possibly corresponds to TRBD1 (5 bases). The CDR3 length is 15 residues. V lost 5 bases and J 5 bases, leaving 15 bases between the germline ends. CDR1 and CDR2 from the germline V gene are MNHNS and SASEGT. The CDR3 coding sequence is TGTGCCAGCAGTCCGAATAGGGGAGAAAATGAAAAACTGTTTTTT. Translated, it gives CASSPNRGENEKLFF.